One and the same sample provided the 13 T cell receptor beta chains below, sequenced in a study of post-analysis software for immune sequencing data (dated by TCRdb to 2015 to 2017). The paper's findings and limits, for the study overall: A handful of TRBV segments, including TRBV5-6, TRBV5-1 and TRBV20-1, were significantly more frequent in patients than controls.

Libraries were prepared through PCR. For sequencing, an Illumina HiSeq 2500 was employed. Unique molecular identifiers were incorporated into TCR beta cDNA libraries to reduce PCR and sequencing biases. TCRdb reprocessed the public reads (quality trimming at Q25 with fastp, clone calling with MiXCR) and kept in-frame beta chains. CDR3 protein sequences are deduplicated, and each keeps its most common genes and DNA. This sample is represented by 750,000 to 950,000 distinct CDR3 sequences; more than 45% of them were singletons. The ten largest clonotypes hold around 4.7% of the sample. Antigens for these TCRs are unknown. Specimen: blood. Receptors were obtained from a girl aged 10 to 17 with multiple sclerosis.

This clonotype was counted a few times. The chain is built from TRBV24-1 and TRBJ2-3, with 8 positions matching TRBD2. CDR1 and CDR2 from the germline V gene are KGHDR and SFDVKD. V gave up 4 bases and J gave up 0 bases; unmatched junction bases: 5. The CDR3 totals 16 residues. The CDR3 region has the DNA TGTGCCACCAGTGACCCGGGACTAGACAGCACAGATACGCAGTATTTT. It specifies CATSDPGLDSTDTQYF.

CDR3 nucleotide sequence: TGCAGTGGGGGGACTAGCGGGGGAGGGGACTCCTACAATGAGCAGTTCTTC. Translated, it gives CSGGTSGGGDSYNEQFF. V usage is TRBV20-1 and J usage is TRBJ2-1; TRBD2 aligns across 14 bases. CDR1 DFQATT and CDR2 SNEGSKA come from the germline V gene (reference sequence). The CDR3 has 17 residues. Germline trimming cut 7 bases from V and 0 bases from J; bases unmatched to any gene: 8.

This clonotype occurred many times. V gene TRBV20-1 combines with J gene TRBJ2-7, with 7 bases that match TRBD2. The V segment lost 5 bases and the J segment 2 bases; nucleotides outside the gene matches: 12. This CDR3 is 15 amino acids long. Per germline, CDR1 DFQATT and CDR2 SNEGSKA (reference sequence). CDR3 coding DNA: TGCAGTGCTCTCTCCACTAGCGCGGGTGCCTACGAGCAGTACTTC. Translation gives CSALSTSAGAYEQYF.

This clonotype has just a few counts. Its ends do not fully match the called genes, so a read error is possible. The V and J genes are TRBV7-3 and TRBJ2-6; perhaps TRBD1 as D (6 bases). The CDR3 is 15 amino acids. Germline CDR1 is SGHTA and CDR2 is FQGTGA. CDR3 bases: TGTGCCAGCAGCCTAACAGGGACTGGGGCCAACGTCCTGACTTTC. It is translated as CASSLTGTGANVLTF.

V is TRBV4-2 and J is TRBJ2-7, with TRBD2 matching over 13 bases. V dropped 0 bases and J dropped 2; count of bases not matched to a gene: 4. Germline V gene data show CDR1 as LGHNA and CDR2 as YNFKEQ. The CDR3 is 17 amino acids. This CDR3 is CASSQDGGLAGPYEQYF. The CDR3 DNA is TGTGCCAGCAGCCAAGATGGGGGACTAGCGGGACCCTACGAGCAGTACTTC.

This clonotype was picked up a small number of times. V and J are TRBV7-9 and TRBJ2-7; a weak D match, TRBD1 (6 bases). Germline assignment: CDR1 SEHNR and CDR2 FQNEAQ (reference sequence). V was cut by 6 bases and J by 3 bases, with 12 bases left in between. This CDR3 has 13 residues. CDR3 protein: CASRGAGDYEQYF. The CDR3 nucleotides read TGTGCCAGCAGGGGGGCAGGGGACTACGAGCAGTACTTC.

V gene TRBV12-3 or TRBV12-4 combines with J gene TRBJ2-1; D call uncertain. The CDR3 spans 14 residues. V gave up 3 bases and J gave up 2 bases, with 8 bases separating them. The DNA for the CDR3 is TGTGCCAGCAGTTTCGCCAGCGCCTACAATGAGCAGTTCTTC. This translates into CASSFASAYNEQFF.

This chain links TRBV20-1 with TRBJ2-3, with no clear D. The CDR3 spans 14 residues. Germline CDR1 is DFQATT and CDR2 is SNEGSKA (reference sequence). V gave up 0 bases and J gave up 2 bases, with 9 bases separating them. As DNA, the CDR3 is TGCAGTGCTAGAGATTACCGGTACACAGATACGCAGTATTTT. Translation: CSARDYRYTDTQYF.

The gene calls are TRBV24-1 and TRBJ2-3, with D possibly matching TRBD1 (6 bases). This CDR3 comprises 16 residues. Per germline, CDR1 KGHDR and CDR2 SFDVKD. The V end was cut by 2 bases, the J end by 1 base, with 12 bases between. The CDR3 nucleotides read TGTGCCACCAGTGATTCTGGACAGAAGGGCACAGATACGCAGTATTTT. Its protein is CATSDSGQKGTDTQYF.

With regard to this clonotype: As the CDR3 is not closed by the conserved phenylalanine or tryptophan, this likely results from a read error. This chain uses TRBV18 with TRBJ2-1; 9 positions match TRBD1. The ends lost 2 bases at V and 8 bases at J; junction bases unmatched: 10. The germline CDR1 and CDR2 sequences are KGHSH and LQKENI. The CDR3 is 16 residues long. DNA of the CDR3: TGTGCCAGCTCACCAACCGGGACAGGGAGAGGTGATGAGCAGTTCGTC. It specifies CASSPTGTGRGDEQFV.

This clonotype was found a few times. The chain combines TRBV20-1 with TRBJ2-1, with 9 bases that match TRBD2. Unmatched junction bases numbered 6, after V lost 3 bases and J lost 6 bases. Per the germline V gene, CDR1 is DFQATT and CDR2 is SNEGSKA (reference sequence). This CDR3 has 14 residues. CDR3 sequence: CSASWREGSNEQFF. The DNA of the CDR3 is TGCAGTGCTAGTTGGCGGGAGGGCAGCAATGAGCAGTTCTTC.

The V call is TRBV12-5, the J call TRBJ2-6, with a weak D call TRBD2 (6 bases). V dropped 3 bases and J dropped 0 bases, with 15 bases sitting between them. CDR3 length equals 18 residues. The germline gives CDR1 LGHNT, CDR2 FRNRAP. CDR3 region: CASGFIGGTSSGANVLTF. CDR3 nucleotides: TGTGCTAGTGGTTTCATCGGGGGAACAAGCTCTGGGGCCAACGTCCTGACTTTC. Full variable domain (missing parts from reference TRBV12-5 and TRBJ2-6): DARVTQTPRHKVTEMGQEVTMRCQPILGHNTVFWYRQTMMQGLELLAYFRNRAPLDDSGMPKDRFSAEMPDATLATLKIQPSEPRDSAVYFCASGFIGGTSSGANVLTFGAGSRLTVL.

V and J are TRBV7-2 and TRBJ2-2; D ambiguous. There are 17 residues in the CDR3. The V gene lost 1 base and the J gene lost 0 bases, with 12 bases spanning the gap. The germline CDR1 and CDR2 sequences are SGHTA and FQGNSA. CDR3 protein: CASSLGVGRTNTGELFF. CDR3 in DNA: TGTGCCAGCAGCTTAGGGGTAGGGCGGACGAACACCGGGGAGCTGTTTTTT.